Listed below are T cell receptor beta chains from one sample, sequenced in a study of cytomegalovirus exposure and HLA in healthy donors. The assay was immunoSEQ multiplex PCR, and TCRdb's table has in-frame clones only and misses some. The sample carries 200,000 or so clones, more than 65% recorded once. Source material: PBMCs. The receptors derive from a woman aged 25 to 39 in good health and CMV-seropositive. The CDR3 runs from the conserved cysteine through the conserved F or W. D genes are given only for firm matches. Expanded clones get a size class; other rows say once, few or many, or leave the size out.

abundance	d_gene	len	v_gene	j_gene	CDR3aa	CDR3nt
NA	NA	15	TRBV27	TRBJ1-5	CASRGTGRSEQPQHF	TGTGCCAGCAGGGGTACAGGGCGGAGTGAGCAGCCCCAGCATTTT
NA	NA	11	TRBV11-2	TRBJ2-1	CASSFGGEQFF	TGTGCCAGCAGCTTCGGAGGAGAGCAGTTCTTC
NA	NA	15	TRBV2	TRBJ1-2	CARREAGVLNYGYTF	TGTGCCCGGCGGGAGGCAGGGGTCCTTAACTATGGCTACACCTTC
few	NA	11	TRBV29-1	TRBJ2-5	CSVEREETQYF	TGCAGCGTTGAACGGGAAGAGACCCAGTACTTC
NA	NA	15	TRBV28	TRBJ2-7	CASSLGLAYPYEQYF	TGTGCCAGCAGTTTAGGTCTAGCCTACCCCTACGAGCAGTACTTC
NA	NA	15	TRBV5-1	TRBJ2-2	CASSVADANTGELFF	TGCGCCAGCTCGGTGGCGGATGCGAACACCGGGGAGCTGTTTTTT
NA	NA	14	TRBV7-9	TRBJ2-1	CASSLAGAKDEQFF	TGTGCCAGCAGCTTAGCGGGAGCGAAGGATGAGCAGTTCTTC
NA	NA	14	TRBV7-9	TRBJ2-1	CASSLVPRDDEQFF	TGTGCCAGCAGCTTAGTTCCCCGGGATGATGAGCAGTTCTTC
NA	TRBD2	16	TRBV11-2	TRBJ2-1	CASSSQLAGAYNEQFF	TGTGCCAGCAGCTCGCAACTAGCGGGAGCCTACAATGAGCAGTTCTTC
NA	NA	15	TRBV5-1	TRBJ2-1	CASAGAGSSYNEQFF	TGCGCCAGCGCCGGGGCCGGGAGCTCCTACAATGAGCAGTTCTTC
NA	NA	14	TRBV5-1	TRBJ1-1	CASSLAGGYTEAFF	TGCGCCAGCAGCTTGGCCGGCGGGTACACTGAAGCTTTCTTT
NA	NA	14	TRBV27	TRBJ2-5	CASSLREGQETQYF	TGTGCCAGCAGTTTGAGGGAAGGTCAAGAGACCCAGTACTTC
NA	NA	15	TRBV5-1	TRBJ2-1	CASSLALGGYNEQFF	TGCGCCAGCAGCTTGGCCTTGGGAGGTTACAATGAGCAGTTCTTC
NA	TRBD2	16	TRBV5-1	TRBJ2-1	CASSPLAGVYADEQFF	TGCGCCAGCAGCCCCCTCGCGGGAGTATATGCCGATGAGCAGTTCTTC
few	NA	13	TRBV19	TRBJ1-5	CASSAPPRQPQHF	TGTGCCAGTAGTGCTCCCCCTCGGCAGCCCCAGCATTTT
few	TRBD2	17	TRBV29-1	TRBJ2-5	CISSGVLAGGLGETQYF	TGCATAAGCAGTGGTGTTCTAGCGGGAGGGTTGGGAGAGACCCAGTACTTC
NA	NA	17	TRBV18	TRBJ2-5	CASSPSKLGRAKETQYF	TGTGCCAGCTCACCCTCCAAGTTGGGCAGGGCGAAAGAGACCCAGTACTTC
once	TRBD2	16	TRBV5-5	TRBJ2-2	CASSSNSGSFTGELFF	TGTGCCAGCAGCTCCAATAGCGGGAGTTTCACCGGGGAGCTGTTTTTT
NA	TRBD1	16	TRBV6-1	TRBJ1-2	CASSEGQGRTNYGYTF	TGTGCCAGCAGTGAGGGACAGGGGCGGACTAACTATGGCTACACCTTC
few	NA	15	TRBV5-6	TRBJ2-3	CASRLARGITDTQYF	TGTGCCAGCAGACTGGCTCGGGGAATCACAGATACGCAGTATTTT
few	NA	13	TRBV6-1	TRBJ1-5	CASTQTQGQPQHF	TGTGCCAGTACCCAGACGCAGGGTCAGCCCCAGCATTTT
NA	TRBD1	14	TRBV6-6	TRBJ1-3	CASRAGGSGNTIYF	TGTGCCAGCAGAGCAGGGGGCTCTGGAAACACCATATATTTT
NA	TRBD2	16	TRBV12-5	TRBJ2-2	CASGLLTSGRAGELFF	TGTGCTAGTGGTCTATTGACTAGCGGGAGGGCCGGGGAGCTGTTTTTT
NA	TRBD1	14	TRBV28	TRBJ1-2	CASSLGTGVYGYTF	TGTGCCAGCAGTCTCGGGACAGGGGTGTATGGCTACACCTTC
NA	TRBD1	19	TRBV5-1	TRBJ2-7	CASSSPTSTGTGVAYEQYF	TGCGCCAGCAGCTCACCTACTTCAACCGGGACAGGGGTAGCCTACGAGCAGTACTTC
NA	TRBD1	17	TRBV5-6	TRBJ1-4	CASSLLETGYTNEKLFF	TGTGCCAGCAGCTTGTTAGAGACAGGGTACACTAATGAAAAACTGTTTTTT
NA	TRBD1	13	TRBV7-9	TRBJ1-2	CASSYGQDLGYTF	TGTGCCAGCAGTTATGGACAGGATCTGGGATACACCTTC
NA	TRBD2	15	TRBV30	TRBJ2-1	CAWSVQAGGPGEQFF	TGTGCCTGGAGTGTACAGGCGGGAGGGCCTGGTGAGCAGTTCTTC
NA	TRBD2	14	TRBV27	TRBJ2-3	CASSERGSTDTQYF	TGTGCCAGCTCGGAGCGGGGTAGCACAGATACGCAGTATTTT
once	NA	14	TRBV30	TRBJ2-1	CAWVDRGLYNEQFF	TGTGCCTGGGTCGACAGGGGACTATACAATGAGCAGTTCTTC
NA	TRBD1	15	TRBV6-1	TRBJ2-5	CASSANRGPQETQYF	TGTGCCAGCAGTGCCAACAGGGGCCCCCAAGAGACCCAGTACTTC
NA	NA	12	TRBV5-1	TRBJ2-5	CASSQFQETQYF	TGCGCCAGCAGCCAGTTCCAAGAGACCCAGTACTTC
NA	NA	11	TRBV30	TRBJ2-7	CAWSVGVEQYF	TGTGCCTGGAGTGTAGGGGTCGAGCAGTACTTC
NA	TRBD1	15	TRBV7-8	TRBJ1-2	CASSFRTGEGGGYTF	TGTGCCAGCAGCTTCCGGACAGGGGAAGGGGGTGGCTACACCTTC
NA	NA	13	TRBV5-6	TRBJ2-1	CASSFPGVNEQFF	TGTGCCAGCAGCTTCCCGGGGGTAAATGAGCAGTTCTTC
NA	NA	16	TRBV5-4	TRBJ1-4	CASSNAGGTAFEKLFF	TGTGCCAGCAGCAACGCGGGGGGTACGGCATTCGAAAAACTGTTTTTT
NA	NA	13	TRBV4-2	TRBJ2-1	CASSQVLYNEQFF	TGTGCCAGCAGCCAAGTCCTTTACAATGAGCAGTTCTTC
NA	TRBD2	20	TRBV7-3	TRBJ2-3	CASSLRGPSVAGGGTDTQYF	TGTGCCAGCAGCTTAAGGGGCCCTTCGGTAGCGGGAGGTGGCACAGATACGCAGTATTTT
NA	TRBD1	18	TRBV29-1	TRBJ2-1	CSAYGQGMTGSSYNEQFF	TGCAGCGCTTACGGACAGGGGATGACAGGGAGCTCCTACAATGAGCAGTTCTTC